Following are 7 T cell receptor beta chains from one sample sequenced in a study of radiation and T cells in renal cell carcinoma. Only in-frame clones appear in the TCRdb table, and some are missing; sequencing was by immunoSEQ multiplex PCR. This sample carries approximately 120,000 clones, 81% of them seen once, and the ten largest clones take 5.8%. Time point meaning: blood 2 weeks post-SBRT. Treatment of the sample: 15 Gy SBRT to primary tumor, nephrectomy 4 weeks later. Sequenced here: blood, sampled from a patient whose treatment included radiotherapy and nephrectomy. These receptor sequences come from a man aged 45-65 years with renal cell carcinoma.

The rearrangement links TRBV7-6 to TRBJ2-7; 7 positions agree with TRBD1. This CDR3 is built from 15 residues. Germline CDR1 SGHVS, CDR2 FNYEAQ. With 1 base clipped from V and 1 base from J, the junction kept 4 bases outside the gene matches. The CDR3 DNA reads TGTGCCAGCAGCTTAGGAGGGACAGCATCCTACGAGCAGTACTTC. This sequence encodes CASSLGGTASYEQYF.

This chain's CDR3 is CASSFTGAEQYF. The CDR3 region has the DNA TGTGCCAGCAGCTTCACGGGGGCGGAGCAGTACTTC. V usage is TRBV7-9 and J usage is TRBJ2-7; D possibly matches TRBD1 or TRBD2 (6 bases each). The germline V gene encodes CDR1 SEHNR and CDR2 FQNEAQ (reference sequence). V was cut by 3 bases and J by 7 bases, with 10 bases left in between. The CDR3 runs to 12 residues.

The V and J genes are TRBV21-1 and TRBJ1-5; no check of the table's D call, TRBD1, against the DNA was made. TRBV21-1 counts as a pseudogene. The length of the CDR3 is 15 residues. CDR3 nucleotides: TGTGCCAGCAGCAAACAGGGTGTTAGCAATCAGCCCCAGCATTTT. It encodes CASSKQGVSNQPQHF.

The chain combines TRBV25-1 with TRBJ1-5; D is undetermined. CDR3 length equals 14 residues. Trimming stripped 3 bases from V and 4 bases from J, with 10 bases between. The germline gives CDR1 MGHDK, CDR2 SYGVNS. The CDR3: CASSDPSMNQPQHF. CDR3 DNA: TGTGCCAGCAGTGATCCCTCTATGAATCAGCCCCAGCATTTT.

The chain has TRBV19 and TRBJ1-5; a possible D gene is TRBD1 (5 bases). Looked up from germline, CDR1 is LNHDA and CDR2 is SQIVND (reference sequence). This CDR3 has 14 residues. V lost 7 bases, J lost 5 bases, and 15 bases lay in between. The CDR3 spells CASNRGTRYQPQHF. As DNA, the CDR3 is TGTGCCAGTAATAGGGGCACACGATATCAGCCCCAGCATTTT.

This clone has just a few counts. V gene TRBV28 combines with J gene TRBJ2-5; either TRBD1 or TRBD2 may supply D (6 bases each). The V and J ends lost 5 bases and 2 bases respectively, with 21 bases between them. Germline values: CDR1 MDHEN, CDR2 SYDVKM. The CDR3 covers 17 residues. The CDR3 reads CASSRGETGIDQETQYF. The CDR3, as DNA: TGTGCCAGCAGTCGCGGGGAGACAGGAATCGATCAAGAGACCCAGTACTTC.

V gene TRBV6-5 combines with J gene TRBJ1-6; D gene ambiguous. Deletions cut 4 bases from V and 6 bases from J, with 16 bases between. The CDR3 is made up of 16 amino acids. Germline CDR1 and CDR2: MNHEY and SVGAGI. CDR3 DNA: TGTGCCAGCAGTTCGATAGGTGGGATTAGTAATTCACCCCTCCACTTT. Its protein is CASSSIGGISNSPLHF.